The 6 T cell receptor beta chains given below trace back to one sample, sequenced in a study of human T cells and chemical hapten exposure. Regarding time point: pre-sensitization, week 0. The treatment denotes: therapeutic diphenylcyclopropenone sensitization with weekly scalp DPC. TCRdb re-called the RACE reads with MiXCR, one entry per CDR3 protein. Here the sample spans roughly 40,000 distinct CDR3 sequences, over 10% being singletons. Sequenced material: whole blood, taken in connection with sensitization to the hapten diphenylcyclopropenone (DPC). These receptors came from a woman in her 30s with alopecia areata. Some clones in this sample may be carry-over from other donors' samples.

At least ten counts were recorded for this clonotype. This chain uses TRBV10-2 with TRBJ2-7; D is possibly TRBD1 (5 bases). The CDR3 has 14 amino acids. Between the trimmed V and J ends, which lost 3 bases and 6 bases, there was a span of 15 bases. Per the germline V gene, CDR1 is WSHSY and CDR2 is SAAADI. The DNA for the CDR3 is TGCGCCAGCAGTGACGGACACCCTCCGGGCGAGCAGTACTTC. Translated: CASSDGHPPGEQYF.

This chain joins TRBV29-1 and TRBJ1-1; no definite D call. Germline V gives CDR1 SQVTM, CDR2 ANQGSEA. The CDR3 contains 15 residues. Trimming took 7 bases from V and 2 from J, leaving 20 bases between them. In nucleotides, the CDR3 is TGCAGCGCCGCACCGTTTCCGGGAGCCAACACTGAAGCTTTCTTT. Translated, it gives CSAAPFPGANTEAFF. Full variable domain (missing parts from reference TRBV29-1 and TRBJ1-1): SAVISQKPSRDICQRGTSLTIQCQVDSQVTMMFWYRQQPGQSLTLIATANQGSEATYESGFVIDKFPISRPNLTFSTLTVSNMSPEDSSIYLCSAAPFPGANTEAFFGQGTRLTVV.

The sample holds many counts of this clonotype. V and J are TRBV4-1 and TRBJ2-1, with D unclear. Germline CDR1 and CDR2: MGHRA and YSYEKL. The CDR3 has 13 residues. V gave up 3 bases and J gave up 0 bases, with 3 bases separating them. The CDR3 nucleotides are TGCGCCAGCAGCCATCCCTCCTACAATGAGCAGTTCTTC. As protein: CASSHPSYNEQFF.

This clonotype was counted many times. This chain connects TRBV6-2 or TRBV6-3 to TRBJ2-3; 7 nucleotides line up with TRBD1. CDR3 length: 15 amino acids. Germline V gene sequence: CDR1 MNHEY, CDR2 SVGEGT. With V trimmed by 4 bases and J by 2 bases, 6 bases remained unmatched. DNA of the CDR3: TGTGCCAGCAGTTCACAGGGGCGATCCACAGATACGCAGTATTTT. Translating it yields CASSSQGRSTDTQYF.

This clonotype was observed many times. The chain couples TRBV7-3 to TRBJ2-3; 7 nucleotides match TRBD2. Germline CDR1 is SGHTA and CDR2 is FQGTGA. The CDR3 spans 16 residues. Trimming took 2 bases from V and 0 from J; bases not matched to a gene: 5. CDR3 region: CASSLQGLSSTDTQYF. CDR3 DNA: TGTGCCAGCAGCTTACAGGGACTATCTAGCACAGATACGCAGTATTTT.

This clonotype was found a few times. V usage is TRBV29-1 and J usage is TRBJ2-3, with a possible D match to TRBD1 (5 bases). CDR1 and CDR2 (germline): SQVTM, ANQGSEA. Deletions cut 7 bases from V and 5 bases from J, with 7 bases between. The CDR3 is 10 amino acids. CDR3 amino acids: CSAGQDTQYF. The DNA for the CDR3 is TGCAGCGCAGGGCAAGATACGCAGTATTTT.